The TCR beta chain described here comes from a study of blood T cell repertoires in COVID-19. Germline V gene data show CDR1 as ENHRY and CDR2 as SYGVKD. The CDR3 sequence is 14 residues long. Trimming removed 4 bases at V and 3 bases at J, with 11 bases between. Sequencing used immunoSEQ multiplex PCR; TCRdb keeps in-frame clones, though not all of them. The sample holds under 200,000 clones; over 75% are singletons and the top ten take approximately 7%. The sequenced sample was peripheral blood. The sequence derives from a man in his 70s with active or convalescent COVID-19. The genes are TRBV10-3 and TRBJ2-3, with D perhaps matching TRBD2 (5 bases). CDR3 loop: CAISVLRETDTQYF. The CDR3 nucleotides are TGTGCCATCAGTGTTCTGAGGGAAACAGATACGCAGTATTTT.